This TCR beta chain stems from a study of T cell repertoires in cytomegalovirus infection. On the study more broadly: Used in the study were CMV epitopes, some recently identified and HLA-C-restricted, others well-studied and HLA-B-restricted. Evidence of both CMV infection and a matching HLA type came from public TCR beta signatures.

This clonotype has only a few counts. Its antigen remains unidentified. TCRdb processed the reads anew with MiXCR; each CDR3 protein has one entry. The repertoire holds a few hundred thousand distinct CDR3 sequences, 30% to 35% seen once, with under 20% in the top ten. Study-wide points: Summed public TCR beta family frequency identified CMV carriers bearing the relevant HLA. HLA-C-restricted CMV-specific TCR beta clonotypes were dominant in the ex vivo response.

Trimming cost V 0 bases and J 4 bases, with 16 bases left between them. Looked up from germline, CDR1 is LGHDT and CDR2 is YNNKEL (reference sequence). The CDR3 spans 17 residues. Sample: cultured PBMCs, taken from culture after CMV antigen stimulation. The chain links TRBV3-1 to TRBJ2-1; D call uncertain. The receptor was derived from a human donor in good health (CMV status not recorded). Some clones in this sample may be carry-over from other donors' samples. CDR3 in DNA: TGTGCCAGCAGCCAAGATTTTGTGGGTGATGGGTACAATGAGCAGTTCTTC. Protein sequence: CASSQDFVGDGYNEQFF.